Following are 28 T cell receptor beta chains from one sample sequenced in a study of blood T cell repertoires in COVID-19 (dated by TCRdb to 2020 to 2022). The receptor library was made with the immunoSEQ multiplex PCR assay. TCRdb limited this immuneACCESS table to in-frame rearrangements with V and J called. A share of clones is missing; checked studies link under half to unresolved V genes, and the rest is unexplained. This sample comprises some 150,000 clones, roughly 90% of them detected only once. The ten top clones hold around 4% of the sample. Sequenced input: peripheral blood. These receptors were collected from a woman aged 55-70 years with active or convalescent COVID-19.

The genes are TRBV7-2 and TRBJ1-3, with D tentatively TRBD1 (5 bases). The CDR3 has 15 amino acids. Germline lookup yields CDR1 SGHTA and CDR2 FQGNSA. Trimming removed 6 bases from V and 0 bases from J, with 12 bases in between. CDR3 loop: CASRKTETSGNTIYF. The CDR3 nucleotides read TGTGCCAGCAGAAAGACAGAGACCTCTGGAAACACCATATATTTT.

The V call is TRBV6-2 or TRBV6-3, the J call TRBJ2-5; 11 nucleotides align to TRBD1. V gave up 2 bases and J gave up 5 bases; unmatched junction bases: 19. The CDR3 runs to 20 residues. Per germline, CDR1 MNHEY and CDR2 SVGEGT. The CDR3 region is CASSYDPRDRGWGRTETQYF. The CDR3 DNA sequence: TGTGCCAGCAGTTACGACCCTCGGGACAGGGGGTGGGGAAGGACGGAGACCCAGTACTTC.

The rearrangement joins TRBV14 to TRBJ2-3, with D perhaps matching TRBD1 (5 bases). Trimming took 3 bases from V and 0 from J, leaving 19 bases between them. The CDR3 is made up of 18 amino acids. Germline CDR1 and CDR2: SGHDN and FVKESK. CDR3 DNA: TGTGCCAGCAGCCACTTCCGCAGCTCGACAGACAGCACAGATACGCAGTATTTT. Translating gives CASSHFRSSTDSTDTQYF.

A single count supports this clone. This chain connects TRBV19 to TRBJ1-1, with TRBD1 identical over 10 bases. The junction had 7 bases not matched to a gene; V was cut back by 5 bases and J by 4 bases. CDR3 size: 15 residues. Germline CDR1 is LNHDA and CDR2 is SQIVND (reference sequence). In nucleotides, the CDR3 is TGTGCCAGTAGTCTCGAGACAGGGGGCTTCACTGAAGCTTTCTTT. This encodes CASSLETGGFTEAFF.

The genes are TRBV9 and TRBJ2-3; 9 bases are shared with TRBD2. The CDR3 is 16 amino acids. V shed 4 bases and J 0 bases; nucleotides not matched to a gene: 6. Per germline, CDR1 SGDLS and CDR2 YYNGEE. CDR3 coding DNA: TGTGCCAGCAGCCTCCGACTAGCGGCTAGCACAGATACGCAGTATTTT. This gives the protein CASSLRLAASTDTQYF. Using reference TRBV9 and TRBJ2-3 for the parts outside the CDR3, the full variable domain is DSGVTQTPKHLITATGQRVTLRCSPRSGDLSVYWYQQSLDQGLQFLIQYYNGEERAKGNILERFSAQQFPDLHSELNLSSLELGDSALYFCASSLRLAASTDTQYFGPGTRLTVL.

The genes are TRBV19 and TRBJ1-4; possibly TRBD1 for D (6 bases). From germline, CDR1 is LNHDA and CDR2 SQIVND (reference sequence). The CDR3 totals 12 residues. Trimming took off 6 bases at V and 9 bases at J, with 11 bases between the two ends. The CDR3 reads CASSSDRQKLFF. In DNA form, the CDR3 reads TGTGCCAGTAGCTCTGACAGGCAAAAACTGTTTTTT.

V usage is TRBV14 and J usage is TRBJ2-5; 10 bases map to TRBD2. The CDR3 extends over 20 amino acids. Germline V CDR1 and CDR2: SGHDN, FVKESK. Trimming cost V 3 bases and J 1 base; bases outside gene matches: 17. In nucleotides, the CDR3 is TGTGCCAGCAGCCATTACCACTGGGTAGCGGGGGGTCTCCTCCAAGAGACCCAGTACTTC. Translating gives CASSHYHWVAGGLLQETQYF. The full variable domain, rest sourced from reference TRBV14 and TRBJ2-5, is EAGVTQFPSHSVIEKGQTVTLRCDPISGHDNLYWYRRVMGKEIKFLLHFVKESKQDESGMPNNRFLAERTGGTYSTLKVQPAELEDSGVYFCASSHYHWVAGGLLQETQYFGPGTRLLVL.

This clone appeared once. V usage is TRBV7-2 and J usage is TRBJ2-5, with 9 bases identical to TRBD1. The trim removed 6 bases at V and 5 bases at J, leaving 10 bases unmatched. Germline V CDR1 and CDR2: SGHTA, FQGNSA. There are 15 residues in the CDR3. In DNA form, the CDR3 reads TGTGCCAGCAGGCAAGGGACAGGGAGCGGGGAGACCCAGTACTTC. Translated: CASRQGTGSGETQYF. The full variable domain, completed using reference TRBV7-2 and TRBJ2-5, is GAGVSQSPSNKVTEKGKDVELRCDPISGHTALYWYRQSLGQGLEFLIYFQGNSAPDKSGLPSDRFSAERTGGSVSTLTIQRTQQEDSAVYLCASRQGTGSGETQYFGPGTRLLVL.

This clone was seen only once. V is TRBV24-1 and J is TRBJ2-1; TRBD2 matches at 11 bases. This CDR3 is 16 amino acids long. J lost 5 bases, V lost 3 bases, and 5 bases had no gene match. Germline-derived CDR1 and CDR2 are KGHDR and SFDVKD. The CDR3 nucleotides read TGTGCCACCAGTGATGCGACTAGCGGGGAAAACAATGAGCAGTTCTTC. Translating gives CATSDATSGENNEQFF.

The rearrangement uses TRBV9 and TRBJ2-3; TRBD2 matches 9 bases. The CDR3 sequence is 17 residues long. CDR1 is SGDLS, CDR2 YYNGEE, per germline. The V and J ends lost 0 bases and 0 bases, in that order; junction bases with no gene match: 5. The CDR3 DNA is TGTGCCAGCAGCGTAGCGGCGGGGGGGGTTAGCACAGATACGCAGTATTTT. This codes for CASSVAAGGVSTDTQYF.

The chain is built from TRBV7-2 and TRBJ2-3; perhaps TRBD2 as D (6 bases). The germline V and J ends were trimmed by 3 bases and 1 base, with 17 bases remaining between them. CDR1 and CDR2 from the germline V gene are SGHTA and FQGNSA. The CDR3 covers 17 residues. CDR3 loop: CASSFPVAGLGTDTQYF. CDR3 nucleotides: TGTGCCAGCAGCTTCCCAGTGGCGGGGCTAGGCACAGATACGCAGTATTTT.

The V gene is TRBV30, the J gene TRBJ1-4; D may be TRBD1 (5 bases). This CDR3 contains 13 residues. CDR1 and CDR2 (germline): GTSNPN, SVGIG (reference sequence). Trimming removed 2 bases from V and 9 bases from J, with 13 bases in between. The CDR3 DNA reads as TGTGCCTGGAGTCCACAGGCGGCCCAAAAACTGTTTTTT. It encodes CAWSPQAAQKLFF. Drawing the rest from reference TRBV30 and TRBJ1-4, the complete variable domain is SQTIHQWPATLVQPVGSPLSLECTVEGTSNPNLYWYRQAAGRGLQLLFYSVGIGQISSEVPQNLSASRPQDRQFILSSKKLLLSDSGFYLCAWSPQAAQKLFFGSGTQLSVL.

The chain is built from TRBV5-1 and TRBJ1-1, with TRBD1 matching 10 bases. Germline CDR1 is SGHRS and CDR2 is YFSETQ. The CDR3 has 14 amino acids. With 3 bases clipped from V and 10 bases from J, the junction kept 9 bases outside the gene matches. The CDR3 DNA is TGCGCCAGCAGCTCATCCGGGACAGGGGATGGAGCTTTCTTT. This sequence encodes CASSSSGTGDGAFF.

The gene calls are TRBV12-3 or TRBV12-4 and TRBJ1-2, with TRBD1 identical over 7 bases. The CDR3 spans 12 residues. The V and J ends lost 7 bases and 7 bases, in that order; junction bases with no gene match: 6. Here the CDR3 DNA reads TGTGCCAGCAATCGACAGGGTCGTGGCTACACCTTC. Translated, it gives CASNRQGRGYTF.

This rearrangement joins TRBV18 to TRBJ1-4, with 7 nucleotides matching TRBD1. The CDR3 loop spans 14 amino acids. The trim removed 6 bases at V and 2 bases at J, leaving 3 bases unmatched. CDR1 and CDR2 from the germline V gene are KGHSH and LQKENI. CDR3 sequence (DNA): TGTGCCAGCTCTCAGGGGGGCACTAATGAAAAACTGTTTTTT. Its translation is CASSQGGTNEKLFF.

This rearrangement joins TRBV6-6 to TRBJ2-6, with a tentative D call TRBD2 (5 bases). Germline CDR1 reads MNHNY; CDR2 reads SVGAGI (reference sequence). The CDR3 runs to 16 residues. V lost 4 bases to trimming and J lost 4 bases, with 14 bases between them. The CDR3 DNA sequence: TGTGCCAGCAGTTTAAATCGGGGTGCCGGGGCCAACGTCCTGACTTTC. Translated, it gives CASSLNRGAGANVLTF.

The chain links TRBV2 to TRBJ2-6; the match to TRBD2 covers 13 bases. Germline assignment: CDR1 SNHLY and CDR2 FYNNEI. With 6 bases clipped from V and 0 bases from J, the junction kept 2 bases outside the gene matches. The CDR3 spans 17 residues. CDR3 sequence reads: CASRRLAGGSGANVLTF. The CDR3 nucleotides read TGTGCCAGCAGGAGACTAGCGGGGGGCTCTGGGGCCAACGTCCTGACTTTC.

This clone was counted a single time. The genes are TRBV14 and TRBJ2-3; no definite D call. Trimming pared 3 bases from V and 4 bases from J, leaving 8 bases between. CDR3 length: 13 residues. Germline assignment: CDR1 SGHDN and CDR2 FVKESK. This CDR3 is CASSQFQADTQYF. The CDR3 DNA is TGTGCCAGCAGCCAGTTTCAGGCAGATACGCAGTATTTT. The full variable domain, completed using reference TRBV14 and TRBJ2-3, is EAGVTQFPSHSVIEKGQTVTLRCDPISGHDNLYWYRRVMGKEIKFLLHFVKESKQDESGMPNNRFLAERTGGTYSTLKVQPAELEDSGVYFCASSQFQADTQYFGPGTRLTVL.

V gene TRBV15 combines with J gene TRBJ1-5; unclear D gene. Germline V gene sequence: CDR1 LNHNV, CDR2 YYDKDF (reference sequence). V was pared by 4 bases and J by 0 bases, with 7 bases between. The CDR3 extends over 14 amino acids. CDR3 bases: TGTGCCACCAGCAAAGCCTATAGCAATCAGCCCCAGCATTTT. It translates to CATSKAYSNQPQHF.

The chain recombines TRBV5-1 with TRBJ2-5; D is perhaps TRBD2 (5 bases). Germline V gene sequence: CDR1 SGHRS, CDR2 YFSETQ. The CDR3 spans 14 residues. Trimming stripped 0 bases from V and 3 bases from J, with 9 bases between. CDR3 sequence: CASSLVGSEETQYF. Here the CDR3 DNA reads TGCGCCAGCAGCTTGGTAGGGAGCGAAGAGACCCAGTACTTC. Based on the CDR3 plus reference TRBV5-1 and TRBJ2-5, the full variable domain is KAGVTQTPRYLIKTRGQQVTLSCSPISGHRSVSWYQQTPGQGLQFLFEYFSETQRNKGNFPGRFSGRQFSNSRSEMNVSTLELGDSALYLCASSLVGSEETQYFGPGTRLLVL.

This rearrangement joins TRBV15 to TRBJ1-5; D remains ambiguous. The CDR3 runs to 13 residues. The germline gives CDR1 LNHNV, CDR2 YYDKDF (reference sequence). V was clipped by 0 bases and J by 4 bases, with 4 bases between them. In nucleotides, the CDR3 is TGTGCCACCAGCAGAGATCCAAATCAGCCCCAGCATTTT. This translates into CATSRDPNQPQHF.

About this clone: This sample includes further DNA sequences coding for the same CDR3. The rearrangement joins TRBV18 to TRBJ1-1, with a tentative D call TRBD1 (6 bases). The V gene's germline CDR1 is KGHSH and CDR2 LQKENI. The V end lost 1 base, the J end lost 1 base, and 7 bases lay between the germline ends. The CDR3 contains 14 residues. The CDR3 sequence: CASSPQTGNTEAFF. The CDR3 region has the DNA TGTGCCAGCTCACCACAGACAGGGAACACTGAAGCTTTCTTT.

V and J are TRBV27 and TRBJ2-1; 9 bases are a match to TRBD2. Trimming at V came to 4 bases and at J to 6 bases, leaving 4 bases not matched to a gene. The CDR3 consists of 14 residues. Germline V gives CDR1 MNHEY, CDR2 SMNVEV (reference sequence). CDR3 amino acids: CASSYERGVNEQFF. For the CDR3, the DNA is TGTGCCAGCAGTTATGAGCGGGGGGTCAATGAGCAGTTCTTC.

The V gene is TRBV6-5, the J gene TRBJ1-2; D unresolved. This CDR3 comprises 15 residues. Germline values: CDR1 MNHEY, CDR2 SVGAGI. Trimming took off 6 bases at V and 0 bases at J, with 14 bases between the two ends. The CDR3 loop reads CASRPYIGANYGYTF. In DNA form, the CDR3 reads TGTGCCAGCAGACCCTACATTGGAGCTAACTATGGCTACACCTTC.

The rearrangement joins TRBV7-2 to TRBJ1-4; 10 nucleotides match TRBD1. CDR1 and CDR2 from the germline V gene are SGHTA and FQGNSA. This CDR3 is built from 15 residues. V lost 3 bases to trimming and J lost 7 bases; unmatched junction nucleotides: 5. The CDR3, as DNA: TGTGCCAGCAGCTTTGACAGGGGGCCTACTGAAAAACTGTTTTTT. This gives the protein CASSFDRGPTEKLFF. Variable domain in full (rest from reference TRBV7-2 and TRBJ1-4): GAGVSQSPSNKVTEKGKDVELRCDPISGHTALYWYRQSLGQGLEFLIYFQGNSAPDKSGLPSDRFSAERTGGSVSTLTIQRTQQEDSAVYLCASSFDRGPTEKLFFGSGTQLSVL.

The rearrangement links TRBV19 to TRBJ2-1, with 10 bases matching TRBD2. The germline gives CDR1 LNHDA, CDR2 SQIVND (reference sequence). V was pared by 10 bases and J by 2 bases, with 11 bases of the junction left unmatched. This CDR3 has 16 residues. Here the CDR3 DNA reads TGTGCCACGAAAATCCCTCTAGCGGGGGCCTACAATGAGCAGTTCTTC. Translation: CATKIPLAGAYNEQFF. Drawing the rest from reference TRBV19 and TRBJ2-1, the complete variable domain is DGGITQSPKYLFRKEGQNVTLSCEQNLNHDAMYWYRQDPGQGLRLIYYSQIVNDFQKGDIAEGYSVSREKKESFPLTVTSAQKNPTAFYLCATKIPLAGAYNEQFFGPGTRLTVL.

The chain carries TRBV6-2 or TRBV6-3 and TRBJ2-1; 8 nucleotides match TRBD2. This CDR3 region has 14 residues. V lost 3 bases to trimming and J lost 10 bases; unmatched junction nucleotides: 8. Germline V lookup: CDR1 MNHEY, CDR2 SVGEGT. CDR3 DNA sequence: TGTGCCAGCAGTTATTCCGGGGGGACTAGAGAGCAGTTCTTC. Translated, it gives CASSYSGGTREQFF.

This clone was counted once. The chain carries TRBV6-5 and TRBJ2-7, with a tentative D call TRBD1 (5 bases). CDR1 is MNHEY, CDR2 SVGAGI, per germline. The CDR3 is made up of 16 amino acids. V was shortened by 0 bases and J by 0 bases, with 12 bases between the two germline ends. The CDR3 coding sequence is TGTGCCAGCAGTTACTCGTCAGGGCCTAGCTCCTACGAGCAGTACTTC. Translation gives CASSYSSGPSSYEQYF.